This is a list of T cell receptor beta chains from one sample in a study of blood T cell repertoires in COVID-19. The repertoire was sequenced with immunoSEQ multiplex PCR; TCRdb's copy has only in-frame clones and lacks some. The repertoire includes about 170,000 clones, approximately 85% of them detected once, and about 1.2% sits in the top ten. The sample was peripheral blood. The receptors stem from a man aged 55-75 years who had recovered from COVID-19. Both conserved end residues are part of each CDR3.

J: TRBJ2-1
V: TRBV19
length: 16
CDR3: CASSIRGQGELNEQFF

J: TRBJ2-7
V: TRBV5-4
length: 14
CDR3: CASTKKGVSYEQYF

J: TRBJ2-1
V: TRBV24-1
length: 16
CDR3: CATSDPTSGADNEQFF

J: TRBJ2-7
V: TRBV7-8
length: 13
CDR3: CASSFRDRGEQYF

J: TRBJ2-3
V: TRBV2
length: 18
CDR3: CASSEGLRDRGRQDTQYF

J: TRBJ2-2
V: TRBV20-1
length: 15
CDR3: CSASRQGANTGELFF

J: TRBJ2-7
V: TRBV6-1
length: 15
CDR3: CASSEAPAETYEQYF

J: TRBJ2-4
V: TRBV19
length: 19
CDR3: CASSNGRGGTGGLGPFQYF

J: TRBJ2-3
V: TRBV6-5
length: 13
CDR3: CASRASGTDTQYF

J: TRBJ2-5
V: TRBV29-1
length: 14
CDR3: CSVERSGQGETQYF

J: TRBJ1-2
V: TRBV29-1
length: 13
CDR3: CSVGQGGDYGYTF

J: TRBJ1-1
V: TRBV7-2
length: 14
CDR3: CASSLRGEPGEAFF

J: TRBJ1-1
V: TRBV11-2
length: 15
CDR3: CASSPPGGGNTEAFF

J: TRBJ1-3
V: TRBV5-6
length: 16
CDR3: CASSFTGGAAGNTIYF

J: TRBJ2-5
V: TRBV18
length: 13
CDR3: CASSPLLGETQYF

J: TRBJ1-1
V: TRBV18
length: 13
CDR3: CASFTEAGTGGFF